The rows below give T cell receptor beta chains drawn from one sample of a study of blood T cell repertoires in COVID-19. Method: immunoSEQ multiplex PCR; TCRdb's copy keeps in-frame clones and lacks some. The sample holds some 140,000 clones; 70% to 85% are singletons and the top ten take about 10%. Sequencing input: PBMCs or T cells enriched from blood (not recorded which). The receptors shown here come from a man between 50 and 59 years old who had recovered from COVID-19. Both conserved end residues are part of each CDR3. D genes are given only for firm matches. For some rows the clone size is stated as once, few or many, or as a class when expanded; others skip it.

D gene | J gene | V gene | CDR3 length | clone size | CDR3 DNA | CDR3 protein
TRBD1 | TRBJ1-4 | TRBV30 | 16 | few | TGTGCCTGGACCGCCACAGGGGGGGGCCGAGGAGAAAAACTGTTTTTT | CAWTATGGGRGEKLFF
. | TRBJ2-7 | TRBV7-6 | 15 | . | TGTGCCAGCAGCGCAAATCAGGATTTCTCCTACGAGCAGTACTTC | CASSANQDFSYEQYF
. | TRBJ1-5 | TRBV2 | 15 | . | TGTGCCAGCAGTGAGCGGGGCGGGGGGAATCAGCCCCAGCATTTT | CASSERGGGNQPQHF
TRBD1 | TRBJ1-2 | TRBV18 | 15 | . | TGTGCCAGCTCACCCCCGGGACAGGGTACAGATGGCTACACCTTC | CASSPPGQGTDGYTF
TRBD1 | TRBJ1-5 | TRBV12-3/TRBV12-4 | 13 | few | TGTGCCAGCAGTTTAGAGGGGGCCAAGCCCCAGCATTTT | CASSLEGAKPQHF
. | TRBJ1-4 | TRBV5-4 | 15 | . | TGTGCCAGCAGCTTGAAGAACAGTCCTAATGAAAAACTGTTTTTT | CASSLKNSPNEKLFF
TRBD1 | TRBJ1-5 | TRBV9 | 15 | . | TGTGCCAGCAGCGCCCAGGGGGCGCCGGATCAGCCCCAGCATTTT | CASSAQGAPDQPQHF
. | TRBJ1-1 | TRBV1 | 13 | . | TGCACCAGCATTGTCGGGGGATTGGGAGAAGCTTTCTTT | CTSIVGGLGEAFF
TRBD1 | TRBJ1-2 | TRBV7-9 | 16 | . | TGTGCCAGCAGCTTAGCCTCCGGGACAGTGGTCTATGGCTACACCTTC | CASSLASGTVVYGYTF
. | TRBJ1-1 | TRBV7-2 | 13 | . | TGTGCCAGCAGCTTAGATGGGACAAGTGAAGCTTTCTTT | CASSLDGTSEAFF
TRBD1 | TRBJ1-2 | TRBV28 | 16 | few | TGTGCCAGCAGTACCGGGACAGGGGGCGTCGGCTATGGCTACACCTTC | CASSTGTGGVGYGYTF
TRBD1 | TRBJ2-5 | TRBV2 | 13 | . | TGTGCCAGCAGCAGGGACAGACAAGAGACCCAGTACTTC | CASSRDRQETQYF
. | TRBJ2-3 | TRBV18 | 12 | . | TGTGCCAGCTCCCGGGTGGCAGATACGCAGTATTTT | CASSRVADTQYF
TRBD1 | TRBJ1-1 | TRBV18 | 13 | . | TGTGCCAGCTCAAGGACAGGAGACACTGAAGCTTTCTTT | CASSRTGDTEAFF
TRBD1 | TRBJ2-7 | TRBV27 | 18 | . | TGTGCCAGCAGTTTATCGACAGGGACAGGGGCCCGCTCCTACGAGCAGTACTTC | CASSLSTGTGARSYEQYF
. | TRBJ2-7 | TRBV10-1 | 11 | . | TGCGCCAGCTCCCCGGGCTACGAGCAGTACTTC | CASSPGYEQYF
TRBD1 | TRBJ1-2 | TRBV12-5 | 15 | . | TGTGCTAGTGGCCCGGGACAGGGGGGGCTCTATGGCTACACCTTC | CASGPGQGGLYGYTF
TRBD1 | TRBJ2-7 | TRBV24-1 | 15 | . | TGTGCCACCAGTGATTCTCAGGGGGCGATCTACGAGCAGTACTTC | CATSDSQGAIYEQYF
. | TRBJ1-1 | TRBV10-2 | 14 | . | TGCGCCAGCAGTGACAAAGGGGGAGACACTGAAGCTTTCTTT | CASSDKGGDTEAFF
. | TRBJ2-5 | TRBV7-3 | 15 | . | TGTGCCAGCAGCTTAACAGCGGTGCCCCAAGAGACCCAGTACTTC | CASSLTAVPQETQYF
TRBD1 | TRBJ1-1 | TRBV10-3 | 16 | . | TGTGCCATCAGTGAAGGGACAGGGGACCTCAACACTGAAGCTTTCTTT | CAISEGTGDLNTEAFF
TRBD1 | TRBJ1-6 | TRBV5-5 | 13 | . | TGTGCCAGCAGCCAAGACAGGGGTTCACCCCTCCACTTT | CASSQDRGSPLHF
TRBD1 | TRBJ2-7 | TRBV2 | 12 | . | TGTGCCAGCACGGGACAGGGATACGAGCAGTACTTC | CASTGQGYEQYF
TRBD2 | TRBJ2-2 | TRBV7-9 | 13 | . | TGTGCCAGCAGGGCGGGAGCCACCGGGGAGCTGTTTTTT | CASRAGATGELFF
TRBD1 | TRBJ1-2 | TRBV7-2 | 15 | . | TGTGCCAGCAGCCCGGACGGACAGGGGGGATATGGCTACACCTTC | CASSPDGQGGYGYTF
. | TRBJ1-1 | TRBV5-4 | 14 | . | TGTGCCAGCAGCTTGTCCGGTCTGAACACTGAAGCTTTCTTT | CASSLSGLNTEAFF
. | TRBJ2-7 | TRBV28 | 16 | . | TGTGCCAGCAGTTCCGTTACCCCTTACTTGTACTACGAGCAGTACTTC | CASSSVTPYLYYEQYF
TRBD2 | TRBJ2-5 | TRBV2 | 13 | few | TGTGCCAGCAGCGACCGACTAGCCGAGACCCAGTACTTC | CASSDRLAETQYF
TRBD1 | TRBJ1-2 | TRBV5-1 | 13 | . | TGCGCCAGCAGATACGGGACAGTCAGTGGCTACACCTTC | CASRYGTVSGYTF
. | TRBJ1-2 | TRBV28 | 12 | . | TGTGCCAGCAGTTTACAGGGGCAAGGCTACACCTTC | CASSLQGQGYTF
. | TRBJ2-3 | TRBV30 | 17 | . | TGTGCCTGGAGTACTCTTCTCGGAGGAGTCAGGACAGATACGCAGTATTTT | CAWSTLLGGVRTDTQYF
. | TRBJ2-1 | TRBV30 | 12 | . | TGTGCCTGTTCGGGTGGGTTGAATGAGCAGTTCTTC | CACSGGLNEQFF
TRBD2 | TRBJ2-3 | TRBV7-2 | 15 | few | TGTGCCAGCATCCTTAGCGGGGGGGCCGGAGATACGCAGTATTTT | CASILSGGAGDTQYF
TRBD1 | TRBJ1-2 | TRBV7-2 | 14 | . | TGTGCCAGCAGCTATCCGGGGACAGACTATGGCTACACCTTC | CASSYPGTDYGYTF
. | TRBJ2-7 | TRBV6-1 | 14 | . | TGTGCCAGCAGTGAATTAGTGGGACTCTATGTGCAGTACTTC | CASSELVGLYVQYF
TRBD1 | TRBJ1-2 | TRBV3-1/TRBV3-2 | 15 | few | TGTGCCAGCAGCCCCCCGGGGACAGGGCGGGCTGGCTACACCTTC | CASSPPGTGRAGYTF
TRBD1 | TRBJ1-1 | TRBV2 | 13 | . | TGTGCCAGCCCCCGGACAGGCAACACTGAAGCTTTCTTT | CASPRTGNTEAFF
. | TRBJ1-1 | TRBV5-4 | 14 | . | TGTGCCAGCAGCTTGGGCGGCACGAACACTGAAGCTTTCTTT | CASSLGGTNTEAFF
TRBD2 | TRBJ2-1 | TRBV4-3 | 16 | many | TGCGCCAGCAGCGCCCAGACTAGCGGGGGTTACAATGAGCAGTTCTTC | CASSAQTSGGYNEQFF
TRBD1 | TRBJ1-4 | TRBV11-2 | 15 | . | TGTGCCAGCAGCTTAGATGGGACAGGGGGAGAAAAACTGTTTTTT | CASSLDGTGGEKLFF
TRBD1 | TRBJ2-7 | TRBV2 | 12 | many | TGTGCCAGCCAGGACAGGGACCCCAAGCAGTACTTC | CASQDRDPKQYF
TRBD1 | TRBJ1-4 | TRBV23-1 | 13 | . | TGCGCCAGCAGGGACAGGGGGGGAGAAAAACTGTTTTTT | CASRDRGGEKLFF
TRBD1 | TRBJ2-1 | TRBV29-1 | 14 | . | TGCAGCGTACTTCGTGGGACAGTGGACAATGAGCAGTTCTTC | CSVLRGTVDNEQFF
. | TRBJ2-7 | TRBV4-2 | 15 | . | TGTGCCAGCAGCCAAGATGGGACTCCGATCTACGAGCAGTACTTC | CASSQDGTPIYEQYF
TRBD2 | TRBJ2-7 | TRBV6-5 | 15 | . | TGTGCCAGCAGTTACTCGAGCGGGGGGGGATACGAGCAGTACTTC | CASSYSSGGGYEQYF
TRBD2 | TRBJ2-1 | TRBV7-2 | 17 | . | TGTGCCAGCAGTCCTTGGTGGGGCGGGGGGAGCTACAATGAGCAGTTCTTC | CASSPWWGGGSYNEQFF
TRBD1 | TRBJ2-5 | TRBV14 | 16 | . | TGTGCCAGCAGCCTCTACGCCGGGACAGTTGAAGAGACCCAGTACTTC | CASSLYAGTVEETQYF
. | TRBJ1-2 | TRBV27 | 19 | . | TGTGCCAGCAGTTTATCGGGGGCATCGGCACCCAACTTGAACTATGGCTACACCTTC | CASSLSGASAPNLNYGYTF
. | TRBJ1-6 | TRBV5-4 | 16 | many | TGTGCCAGCAGCTTGGCCGGGGGGGCGCGGAATTCACCCCTCCACTTT | CASSLAGGARNSPLHF
TRBD2 | TRBJ2-3 | TRBV5-1 | 16 | once | TGCGCCAGCAGCTTAGGACTAGCATCTGTCACAGATACGCAGTATTTT | CASSLGLASVTDTQYF
TRBD1 | TRBJ1-4 | TRBV18 | 14 | . | TGTGCCAGCTCACGCGGACAGGGACCTGAAAAACTGTTTTTT | CASSRGQGPEKLFF
. | TRBJ2-3 | TRBV7-2 | 16 | . | TGTGCCAGCAGCCCCGGCAGGGGATTGGGCACAGATACGCAGTATTTT | CASSPGRGLGTDTQYF
TRBD1 | TRBJ2-3 | TRBV3-1/TRBV3-2 | 19 | . | TGTGCCAGCAGCCAAGTAAGGGGCAAGGGGACAGACAACACAGATACGCAGTATTTT | CASSQVRGKGTDNTDTQYF